The next 6 T cell receptor beta chains were all read from a single sample in a study of OX40 agonist ivuxolimab in advanced cancers. The protocol was immunoSEQ multiplex PCR, while the TCRdb copy is restricted to in-frame clones and leaves out a portion. Found here are around 85,000 clones, 91% of them singletons; the top ten hold roughly 8.7%. Here the sequenced sample was CD4+ or CD8+ T cells sorted from blood, taken in a trial of the OX40 agonist ivuxolimab. All receptors come from an adult with an advanced solid tumor such as melanoma, head and neck, liver or kidney cancer.

The chain employs TRBV9 and TRBJ1-1; D unresolved. Trimming cost V 3 bases and J 0 bases, with 9 bases left between them. The CDR3 is 14 amino acids. Germline V gives CDR1 SGDLS, CDR2 YYNGEE. CDR3 nucleotides: TGTGCCAGCAGCGACGGCGGCATGAACACTGAAGCTTTCTTT. It yields the protein CASSDGGMNTEAFF.

The rearrangement links TRBV6-5 to TRBJ1-6; TRBD1 matches at 7 bases. V trimming: 6 bases; J trimming: 6 bases; junction bases outside the gene matches: 8. Germline CDR1 MNHEY, CDR2 SVGAGI. This CDR3 comprises 15 residues. CDR3 in DNA: TGTGCCAGCAGAGAACTGGGACAGTTTAATTCACCCCTCCACTTT. As protein: CASRELGQFNSPLHF.

The count of this clone is one. The chain carries TRBV4-2 and TRBJ1-5, with D uncertain. Trimming removed 0 bases from V and 7 bases from J, with 16 bases in between. This CDR3 is built from 16 residues. Per the germline V gene, CDR1 is LGHNA and CDR2 is YNFKEQ. CDR3 sequence (DNA): TGTGCCAGCAGCCAAGAGCATTTCGGATTGGGGCAGCCCCAGCATTTT. It translates to CASSQEHFGLGQPQHF.

CDR3 loop: CASSPGLDNEQFF. In DNA, the CDR3 is TGTGCCAGCAGTCCGGGACTCGACAATGAGCAGTTCTTC. The chain has TRBV28 and TRBJ2-1; D might be TRBD2 (6 bases). The CDR3 contains 13 residues. V dropped 5 bases and J dropped 5 bases, with 10 bases sitting between them. CDR1 MDHEN and CDR2 SYDVKM come from the germline V gene.

This clone was observed a few times. The same CDR3 also results from other DNA sequences found in this sample. The chain uses TRBV30 and TRBJ1-5; maybe TRBD1 (5 bases). Between the trimmed V and J ends, which lost 0 bases and 4 bases, there was a span of 10 bases. This CDR3 is built from 14 residues. Germline loops: CDR1 GTSNPN, CDR2 SVGIG (reference sequence). CDR3 nucleotides: TGTGCCTGGAGTGTAGGGCAGGGTAATCAGCCCCAGCATTTT. Translation gives CAWSVGQGNQPQHF.

This chain links TRBV30 with TRBJ2-1; 12 bases are shared with TRBD2. Germline-derived CDR1 and CDR2 are GTSNPN and SVGIG (reference sequence). This CDR3 has 18 residues. V lost 4 bases to trimming and J lost 0 bases; unmatched junction nucleotides: 10. The CDR3 here is CAWTPLAGGRVSYNEQFF. CDR3 nucleotide sequence: TGTGCCTGGACCCCACTAGCGGGGGGCCGGGTCTCCTACAATGAGCAGTTCTTC.